This TCR beta chain appears in the sequencing data of a study of T cells after yellow fever vaccination (dated by TCRdb to 2018 to 2020). Looking at the study overall: Libraries from fractions with low cell numbers were prepared with the SMART-Seq v4 Ultra Low Input RNA kit. Two healthy male donors, one aged 18 to 30 and one aged 30 to 40 years, made up the cohort. Blood was collected at multiple timepoints before and after primary and secondary immunization, and bulk PBMC replicates and cell subsets were isolated. To follow T-cell clones before and after both primary and booster YFV17D yellow fever vaccination, bulk TCR alpha and beta repertoires underwent longitudinal sequencing.

The investigation overall reported the following: Most clones expanded after primary vaccination were re-detected after the booster (approximately 95% of CD4 and roughly 85% of CD8), suggesting broad memory maintenance. The secondary T-cell response was found to be weaker but faster than the primary response, with a peak reached on day 5 rather than on day 15. Because abundant contaminating clonotypes from the bulk population could be contained in FACS-sorted repertoires, computational filtering was required. A small fraction of clonotypes showed up in both the CD4 and CD8 compartments, probably as a result of convergent recombination. Because the study included only a couple of donors, the extent to which the findings can be generalized is limited.

Read against the paper, the sample's treatment or condition label means: live attenuated yellow fever vaccine strain. Two biological replicates of bulk PBMCs were collected at each blood-draw timepoint. PBMCs were isolated from peripheral blood using a standard Ficoll-Paque protocol. TriZol was used to extract RNA from bulk PBMCs, CD4 and CD8 fractions, and dextramer-positive and dextramer-negative fractions. TCR cDNA was synthesized by 5'RACE template switching, which introduced a universal primer site and unique molecular identifiers. Priming for cDNA synthesis came from both the TCR alpha and TCR beta constant segments. Library amplification involved two PCR steps, and the second step added sample barcodes and sequencing adapters. Libraries were sequenced on Illumina HiSeq 2500 (2x100 bp) or NovaSeq (2x150 bp). The original pipeline was this. MIGEC handled demultiplexing of reads and collapsing into UMI consensus sequences, while MiXCR performed V(D)J alignment. Using edgeR on replicate PBMC samples, clonotypes were called vaccine-responding if FDR was below 0.01 and the log2 fold change was above 5 up to day 15. Bulk clonotypes were assigned CD4 or CD8 identity according to which sequenced CD4 or CD8 repertoire held them at higher abundance. TCRdb redid the processing of the public reads, applying fastp at Q25 and MiXCR, and retained in-frame beta chains. For every CDR3 protein sequence, its rows merge into one entry that carries the most common genes and DNA. The V and J calls here are based on TCRdb, not the publication. The table for this sample lists 300,000 to 400,000 distinct CDR3 sequences; about 6.2% of them were counted only once. The ten most abundant clones make up 15% of the sample.

A few counts support this clonotype. Its cognate antigen has yet to be identified. Per-base quality was not reported, and no clone a single base away is much larger than it. The germline V gene (reference sequence) supplies CDR1 LNHDA and CDR2 SQIVND. V is clipped by 8 bases and J by 0 bases, and the sequence between their germline boundaries is 14 bases long. The CDR3 numbers 14 residues from cysteine through phenylalanine. The entry retains the CDR3 DNA only, 42 bases that are in frame from base 1. This TCR came from a man aged 30 to 45 who received the YFV17D yellow fever vaccine. Recombination connected TRBV19 to TRBJ2-7; a confident D gene designation cannot be given. Material: PBMCs, obtained 5 days after the yellow fever booster vaccination. This receptor carries the CDR3 CASSAGRFSYEQYF. The DNA is as follows: TGTGCCAGTTCCGCCGGGCGATTCTCCTACGAGCAGTACTTC.